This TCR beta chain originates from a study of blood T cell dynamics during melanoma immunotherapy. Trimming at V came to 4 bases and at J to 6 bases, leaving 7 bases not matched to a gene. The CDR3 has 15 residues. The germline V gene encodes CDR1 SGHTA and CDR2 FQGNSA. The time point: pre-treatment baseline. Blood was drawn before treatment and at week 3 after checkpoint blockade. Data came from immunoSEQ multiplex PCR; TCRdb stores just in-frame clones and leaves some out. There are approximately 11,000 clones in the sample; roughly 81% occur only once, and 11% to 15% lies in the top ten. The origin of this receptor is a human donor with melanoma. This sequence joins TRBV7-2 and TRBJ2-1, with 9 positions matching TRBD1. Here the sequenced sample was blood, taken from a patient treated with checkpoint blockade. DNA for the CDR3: TGTGCCAGCAGCTACAGGGGGCTGGGACTCAATGAGCAGTTCTTC. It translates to CASSYRGLGLNEQFF.